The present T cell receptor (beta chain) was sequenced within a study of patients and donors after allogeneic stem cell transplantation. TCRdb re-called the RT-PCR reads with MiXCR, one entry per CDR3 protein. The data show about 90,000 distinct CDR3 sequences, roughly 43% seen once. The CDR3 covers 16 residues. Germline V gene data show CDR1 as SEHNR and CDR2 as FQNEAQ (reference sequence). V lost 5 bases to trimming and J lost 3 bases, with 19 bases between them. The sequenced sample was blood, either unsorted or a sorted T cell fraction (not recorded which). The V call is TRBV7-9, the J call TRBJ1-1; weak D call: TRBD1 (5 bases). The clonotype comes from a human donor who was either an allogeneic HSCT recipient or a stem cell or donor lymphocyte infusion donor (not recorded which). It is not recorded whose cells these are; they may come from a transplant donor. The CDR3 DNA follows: TGTGCCAGCAGCCGGGGCTGGACCATCCCGGACACTGAAGCTTTCTTT. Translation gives CASSRGWTIPDTEAFF.